A single sample gave rise to the 8 T cell receptor beta chains below, sequenced in a study of regulatory T cells in long-lasting Graves disease. Assembly of TCR beta libraries relied on iRepertoire HTBI primers together with Arm-PCR of CDR3 regions. TCRdb re-analysed the multiplex PCR reads in MiXCR, keeping a single row per CDR3 protein. The repertoire holds a few hundred thousand distinct CDR3 sequences, with approximately 25% as singletons. Time point given: persistent/refractory GD, antithyroid drugs over 5 years with positive TRAb. PBMC-derived RNA was used for the TCR library. Sample: peripheral blood mononuclear cells (PBMCs), taken when the disease was refractory, from a patient treated with antithyroid drugs. Every receptor here comes from a woman in her forties with Graves disease.

This clonotype has ten or more counts. The chain is built from TRBV2 and TRBJ2-6; perhaps TRBD1 as D (6 bases). Germline lookup yields CDR1 SNHLY and CDR2 FYNNEI. The CDR3 loop spans 18 amino acids. Trimming took 8 bases from V and 0 from J, leaving 20 bases between them. The CDR3 bases are TGTGCCAGCTCCTACCAGGGGACAATGAACTCTGGGGCCAACGTCCTGACTTTC. Its translation: CASSYQGTMNSGANVLTF.

In this sample, this clonotype turned up many times. CDR3 sequence: CASSKTRDYQFPGELFF. The CDR3 nucleotides read TGTGCCAGCAGCAAGACCCGGGACTACCAGTTTCCCGGGGAGCTGTTTTTT. The chain uses TRBV11-2 and TRBJ2-2, with 7 nucleotides matching TRBD2. This CDR3 contains 17 residues. Germline values: CDR1 SGHAT, CDR2 FQNNGV. The V and J ends lost 5 bases and 6 bases, in that order; junction bases with no gene match: 15.

Ten or more counts support this clonotype. This chain uses TRBV7-8 with TRBJ1-4; D gene ambiguous. The CDR3 consists of 14 residues. V lost 6 bases and J lost 3, with 11 bases in between. The germline V gene encodes CDR1 SGHVS and CDR2 FQNEAQ. CDR3 loop: CASRISVANEKLFF. CDR3 sequence (DNA): TGTGCCAGCAGAATATCGGTGGCTAATGAAAAACTGTTTTTT.

This clonotype was detected many times. The chain couples TRBV28 to TRBJ2-7; no clear D gene. V shed 8 bases and J shed 2 bases, with 7 bases lying between them. The CDR3 is made up of 11 amino acids. The germline gives CDR1 MDHEN, CDR2 SYDVKM. The CDR3 DNA follows: TGTGCCAGCGGGGATCCCTACGAGCAGTACTTC. Residues: CASGDPYEQYF.

J is TRBJ2-7 and V is TRBV5-1, with D perhaps matching TRBD2 (6 bases). The CDR3 is 14 residues long. CDR1 and CDR2 (germline): SGHRS, YFSETQ. The ends were cut back, 4 bases at V and 0 bases at J, with 11 bases in the middle. The CDR3: CASSMGLLSYEQYF. In DNA, the CDR3 is TGCGCCAGCAGCATGGGACTCCTCTCCTACGAGCAGTACTTC. The entire variable domain, with the rest obtained from reference TRBV5-1 and TRBJ2-7, is as follows: KAGVTQTPRYLIKTRGQQVTLSCSPISGHRSVSWYQQTPGQGLQFLFEYFSETQRNKGNFPGRFSGRQFSNSRSEMNVSTLELGDSALYLCASSMGLLSYEQYFGPGTRLTVT.

This clonotype appeared a few times. The chain is built from TRBV9 and TRBJ1-2; 10 bases line up with TRBD1. CDR1 is SGDLS, CDR2 YYNGEE, per germline. The CDR3 totals 14 residues. V gave up 6 bases and J gave up 6 bases; unmatched junction bases: 8. The CDR3 region is CASNPTGTGDGYTF. CDR3 nucleotide sequence: TGTGCCAGCAACCCCACCGGGACAGGGGATGGCTACACCTTC.

There are many counts of this clonotype. The V call is TRBV2, the J call TRBJ1-4, with D unresolved. Germline-derived CDR1 and CDR2 are SNHLY and FYNNEI. V lost 5 bases, J lost 3 bases, and 10 bases lay in between. This CDR3 spans 14 amino acids. CDR3 region: CASSPYGANEKLFF. The CDR3 bases are TGTGCCAGCAGTCCATACGGGGCTAATGAAAAACTGTTTTTT.

This clonotype was observed many times. J is TRBJ1-1 and V is TRBV2; D unclear. The CDR3 totals 14 residues. Germline CDR1 and CDR2: SNHLY and FYNNEI. V lost 6 bases and J lost 4, with 15 bases in between. Written as DNA, the CDR3 is TGTGCCAGCAGGAGAAGTACAGAGAGCACTGAAGCTTTCTTT. This codes for CASRRSTESTEAFF.